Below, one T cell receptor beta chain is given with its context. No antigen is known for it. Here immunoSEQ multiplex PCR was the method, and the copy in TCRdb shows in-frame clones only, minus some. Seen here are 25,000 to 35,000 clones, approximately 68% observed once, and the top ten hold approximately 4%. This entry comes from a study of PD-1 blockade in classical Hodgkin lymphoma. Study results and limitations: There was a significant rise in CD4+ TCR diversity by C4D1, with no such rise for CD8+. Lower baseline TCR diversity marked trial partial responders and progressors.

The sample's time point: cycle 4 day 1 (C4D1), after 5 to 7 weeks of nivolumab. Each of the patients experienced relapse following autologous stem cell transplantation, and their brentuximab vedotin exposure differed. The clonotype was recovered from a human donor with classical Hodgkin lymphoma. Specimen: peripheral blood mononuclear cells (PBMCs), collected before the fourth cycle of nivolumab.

The DNA for the CDR3 is TGCAGCGTTGAATTATCGGACAGGGGAGTTGAAGCTTTCTTT. Protein: CSVELSDRGVEAFF. The rearrangement links TRBV29-1 to TRBJ1-1; 9 bases are a match to TRBD1. Germline V gene sequence: CDR1 SQVTM, CDR2 ANQGSEA. The CDR3 runs to 14 residues. V lost 2 bases, J lost 7 bases, and 8 bases stayed unmatched.